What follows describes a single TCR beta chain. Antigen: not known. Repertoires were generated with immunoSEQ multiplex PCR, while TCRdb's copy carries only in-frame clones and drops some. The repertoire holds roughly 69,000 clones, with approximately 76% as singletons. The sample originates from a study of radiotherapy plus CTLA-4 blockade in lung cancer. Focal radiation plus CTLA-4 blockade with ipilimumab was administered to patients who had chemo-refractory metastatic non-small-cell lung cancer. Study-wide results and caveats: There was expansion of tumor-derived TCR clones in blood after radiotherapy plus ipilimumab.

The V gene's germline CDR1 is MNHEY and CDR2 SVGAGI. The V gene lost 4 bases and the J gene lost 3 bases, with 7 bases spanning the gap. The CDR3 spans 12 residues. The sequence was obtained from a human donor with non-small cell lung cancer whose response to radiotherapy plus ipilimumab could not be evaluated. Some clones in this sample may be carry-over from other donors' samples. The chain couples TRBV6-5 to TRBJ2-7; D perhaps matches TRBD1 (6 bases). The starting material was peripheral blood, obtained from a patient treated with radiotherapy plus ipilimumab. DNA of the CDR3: TGTGCCAGCAGTTCACAGGGCTACGAGCAGTACTTC. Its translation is CASSSQGYEQYF.